This is a list of T cell receptor beta chains from one sample in a study of blood T cell repertoires in COVID-19. The protocol was immunoSEQ multiplex PCR, while the TCRdb copy is restricted to in-frame clones and leaves out a portion. The sample carries around 25,000 clones, around nine tenths recorded once. The sample comprised peripheral blood. The receptors come from a woman in her 70s with active COVID-19. Both conserved end residues are part of each CDR3. The D gene is left open where the match is weak. Part of the rows lack a size; the others show once, few, many or a class for expanded clones.

d_call	j_call	clone_size	v_call	cdr3_nt	cdr3_aa
TRBD2	TRBJ2-2	.	TRBV2	TGTGCCAGCACCCTAGCGGATCACACCGGGGAGCTGTTTTTT	CASTLADHTGELFF
.	TRBJ2-5	.	TRBV7-9	TGTGCCAGCGGCTCAGGGCCCCAAGAGACCCAGTACTTC	CASGSGPQETQYF
.	TRBJ2-7	.	TRBV4-3	TGCGCCAGCAGCCAAGATTGGGCAGGGCGGTACGAGCAGTACTTC	CASSQDWAGRYEQYF
TRBD1	TRBJ1-1	.	TRBV7-9	TGTGCCAGCAGCTTAGCAGGACAGGGGAAAACTGAAGCTTTCTTT	CASSLAGQGKTEAFF
.	TRBJ1-2	.	TRBV5-1	TGCGCCAGCAGCCCGTTGGGGGGGCTCTATGGCTACACCTTC	CASSPLGGLYGYTF
TRBD1	TRBJ2-6	.	TRBV3-1/TRBV3-2	TGTGCCAGCAGTCCGGGACAGCCTTTCGAGGCCAACGTCCTGACTTTC	CASSPGQPFEANVLTF
.	TRBJ1-4	.	TRBV5-1	TGCGCCAGCAGTTTGGGCGGTCGACAGAGCAATGAAAAACTGTTTTTT	CASSLGGRQSNEKLFF
TRBD2	TRBJ2-1	.	TRBV7-2	TGTGCCAGCAGCCGCGGTCTAGCGGGGGTCAATGAGCAGTTCTTC	CASSRGLAGVNEQFF
.	TRBJ2-1	.	TRBV12-3/TRBV12-4	TGTGCCAGCAGTTTTGGGGGGGCGGATGAGCAGTTCTTC	CASSFGGADEQFF
TRBD2	TRBJ2-1	.	TRBV2	TGTGCCAGCAGTTGGCACTCCGGGAGGACGAATGAGCAGTTCTTC	CASSWHSGRTNEQFF
.	TRBJ1-2	.	TRBV19	TGTGCCAGTAGTATATATAGCCCAGTCTATGGCTACACCTTC	CASSIYSPVYGYTF
.	TRBJ2-1	.	TRBV20-1	TGCAGTGCCCGCGGAACGTCTGAGCAGTTCTTC	CSARGTSEQFF
TRBD2	TRBJ2-5	once	TRBV11-2	TGTGCCAGCAGCTTGGGGACTAGCGGGGGGGCCCCAGAGACCCAGTACTTC	CASSLGTSGGAPETQYF
.	TRBJ2-5	few	TRBV9	TGTGCCAGCAGCCCCCTTGCCAGGGTAGGAGAGACCCAGTACTTC	CASSPLARVGETQYF
.	TRBJ2-2	few	TRBV5-8	TGTGCCGCGGGGACGTTGAACACCGGGGAGCTGTTTTTT	CAAGTLNTGELFF
TRBD1	TRBJ1-2	.	TRBV5-4	TGTGCCAGCAGCTTGGCCAGAGCCGGGACAGCTAACTATGGCTACACCTTC	CASSLARAGTANYGYTF
.	TRBJ1-2	.	TRBV9	TGTGCCAGCAGCGTGGGGGGGCCTAACTATGGCTACACCTTC	CASSVGGPNYGYTF
TRBD1	TRBJ1-4	.	TRBV15	TGTGCCACCAGCAGGGCAGCTGGGACAGGGCTTAATGAAAAACTGTTTTTT	CATSRAAGTGLNEKLFF
TRBD2	TRBJ2-3	.	TRBV10-3	TGTGCCATCAGTAGACTAGCGGGGGTAACAGATACGCAGTATTTT	CAISRLAGVTDTQYF
.	TRBJ2-7	.	TRBV5-1	TGCGCCAGCAGCGCGGGACGGCTCTACGAGCAGTACTTC	CASSAGRLYEQYF
TRBD1	TRBJ1-4	.	TRBV9	TGTGCCAGCAGCGCCCTCCCACAGGGGGGGGGAAAACTGTTTTTT	CASSALPQGGGKLFF
TRBD1	TRBJ1-6	.	TRBV7-2	TGTGCCAGCAGCTTAGGACAGGGGGCTAATTCACCCCTCCACTTT	CASSLGQGANSPLHF
TRBD2	TRBJ2-2	.	TRBV7-2	TGTGCCAGCAGCTGGACTAGCGGGGGATACTACACCGGGGAGCTGTTTTTT	CASSWTSGGYYTGELFF
TRBD2	TRBJ2-1	.	TRBV14	TGTGCCAGCAGCCAAGTCACACTAGCGGGGGGGCAGGAGCAGTTCTTC	CASSQVTLAGGQEQFF
TRBD1	TRBJ2-5	.	TRBV5-5	TGTGCCAGCACCACCTCCGGAGACAGGGAAATAGAGACCCAGTACTTC	CASTTSGDREIETQYF
TRBD1	TRBJ2-1	.	TRBV6-4	TGTGCCAGCAGAGGAACGACAGGGTCGGACAATGAGCAGTTCTTC	CASRGTTGSDNEQFF
.	TRBJ2-3	.	TRBV6-2/TRBV6-3	TGTGCCAGCAGTTACACTCCCCCGATTGAAACAGATACGCAGTATTTT	CASSYTPPIETDTQYF
.	TRBJ2-5	.	TRBV7-2	TGTGCCAGCAGCTGGTCCTCCGGGGGTGCCCAAGAGACCCAGTACTTC	CASSWSSGGAQETQYF
.	TRBJ1-2	.	TRBV9	TGTGCCAGCAGCGTAGGGGACACCTATGGCTACACCTTC	CASSVGDTYGYTF
.	TRBJ1-3	.	TRBV14	TGTGCCAGCAGCCAAAAGACAGCTATTGGAAACACCATATATTTT	CASSQKTAIGNTIYF
.	TRBJ2-5	.	TRBV25-1	TGTGCCAGCAGTGAGCGGGGGCCTTGGGGGACCCAGTACTTC	CASSERGPWGTQYF
.	TRBJ2-1	.	TRBV6-4	TGTGCCAGCAGTGTCGAAGTAACCCCTACCAATGAGCAGTTCTTC	CASSVEVTPTNEQFF
TRBD2	TRBJ2-3	.	TRBV7-2	TGTGCCAGCACCCTGGCCGTGGCTAGCGGGCAGCCGCAGTATTTT	CASTLAVASGQPQYF
TRBD1	TRBJ1-5	.	TRBV3-1/TRBV3-2	TGTGCCAGCAGCCACGGGACAGGGGGGAATCAGCCCCAGCATTTT	CASSHGTGGNQPQHF
TRBD1	TRBJ1-6	.	TRBV18	TGTGCCAGCTCAACACTCGGGGTGACAGGGGAACCCCTCCACTTT	CASSTLGVTGEPLHF
.	TRBJ2-2	once	TRBV4-1	TGCGCCAGCAGCCAAGTCGCAGGGGGGGAGCTGTTTTTT	CASSQVAGGELFF
.	TRBJ2-5	.	TRBV24-1	TGTGCCACCAGTGACCGCAGACAGACGCAAGAGACCCAGTACTTC	CATSDRRQTQETQYF
.	TRBJ2-3	.	TRBV4-3	TGCGCCAGCAGCCAAGTTTTCACTAGCACAGATACGCAGTATTTT	CASSQVFTSTDTQYF
.	TRBJ2-3	.	TRBV4-3	TGCGCCAGCAGCCAAGATCGGCTAGCAGCCAGCACAGATACGCAGTATTTT	CASSQDRLAASTDTQYF
TRBD2	TRBJ2-5	.	TRBV2	TGTGCCAGCAGTGACCTATTTCCGGGGGGTAAAGAGACCCAGTACTTC	CASSDLFPGGKETQYF
.	TRBJ1-2	.	TRBV6-1	TGTGCCAGCAGTGAAGCTCGAGCTCCAAATTCTGGCTACACCTTC	CASSEARAPNSGYTF